These T cell receptor beta chains were read from a single sample in a study of blood T cells in healthy people across ages. Using its own MiXCR run on the 5' RACE reads, TCRdb lists one record per CDR3 protein. The table shows 1.5 million or so distinct CDR3 sequences, with about 42% occurring only once. The specimen was blood. The receptors were sampled from a woman in her late teens or twenties in good health. CDR3s include the opening cysteine and the closing phenylalanine or tryptophan. The D gene is left open where the match is weak. Size is stated for part of the rows, as once, few or many counts, or as a class when the clone is expanded.

>TRBD1|TRBV20-1|NA|14|TRBJ1-6
CSARRDSSNSPLHF
TGCAGTGCTAGAAGGGACAGTTCCAATTCACCCCTCCACTTT
>TRBD2|TRBV14|few|18|TRBJ2-1
CASSQERLAGGWYNEQFF
TGTGCCAGCAGCCAAGAGAGACTAGCGGGGGGGTGGTACAATGAGCAGTTCTTC
>NA|TRBV28|NA|17|TRBJ1-5
CASRPPPGTGSNQPQHF
TGTGCCAGCAGACCGCCCCCGGGGACTGGGAGCAATCAGCCCCAGCATTTT
>NA|TRBV12-5|NA|12|TRBJ1-2
CASGLNRDGYIF
TGTGCTAGTGGTTTGAACAGGGATGGCTACATCTTC
>NA|TRBV27|NA|14|TRBJ1-1
CASSSIQGTTEAFF
TGTGCCAGCAGTTCCATACAGGGCACGACTGAAGCTTTCTTT
>TRBD1|TRBV30|NA|16|TRBJ1-4
CAWSLAGGRFNEKLFF
TGTGCCTGGAGTCTGGCAGGGGGAAGGTTTAATGAAAAACTGTTTTTT
>NA|TRBV4-1|NA|15|TRBJ1-1
CASSHRGQGNTEAFF
TGCGCCAGCAGCCACAGAGGGCAGGGAAACACTGAAGCTTTCTTT
>TRBD2|TRBV20-1|NA|17|TRBJ2-3
CSARAAVAGGVTDTQYF
TGCAGTGCTAGAGCTGCGGTAGCGGGAGGGGTGACAGATACGCAGTATTTT
>NA|TRBV11-1|NA|15|TRBJ2-1
CASSVGQDVYNEQFF
TGTGCCAGCAGCGTGGGCCAGGATGTATACAATGAGCAGTTCTTC
>NA|TRBV5-5|NA|12|TRBJ2-1
CASSHVGDSQFF
TGTGCCAGCAGTCACGTTGGGGATTCGCAGTTCTTC
>NA|TRBV29-1|NA|13|TRBJ1-5
CSVVDGSRQPQHF
TGCAGCGTTGTGGACGGATCGAGACAGCCCCAGCATTTT
>NA|TRBV29-1|few|12|TRBJ2-7
CSVDAGSYEQYF
TGCAGCGTTGACGCAGGTTCCTACGAGCAGTACTTC